A single sample gave rise to the 20 T cell receptor beta chains below, sequenced in a study of T cell responses to AZD1222 COVID-19 vaccine (dated by TCRdb to about 2021). According to the study, the label for this sample's time point signals: baseline before first vaccination. The library was generated by the immunoSEQ multiplex PCR assay. TCRdb re-hosts the immuneACCESS table, in-frame sequences only. Its copies lack some clones; in the studies checked, an unresolved V gene accounts for under half of them, and the cause for the rest is not known. Within this sample are about 57,000 clones, with about 90% of them counted one time only. Together, the top ten hold 15% to 20% of the sample. The sequencing used peripheral blood, collected on day 0 of AZD1222 vaccination. These receptors originate from an adult in good health.

As to this clone: Because the CDR3 is missing its conserved closing phenylalanine or tryptophan, this is likely a read error. It is unclear where the CDR3 begins or ends on the DNA, so no DNA is shown, and the CDR3 is as TCRdb lists it. The chain combines TRBV10-2 with TRBJ2-3. Including both end residues, the CDR3 is 12 amino acids long. CDR1 is WSHSY and CDR2 is SAAADI in the germline V gene. CDR3 residues: CASSDFLLSPRH.

The J gene is TRBJ1-5, the V gene TRBV2, with 8 bases aligning to TRBD1. V lost 5 bases to trimming and J lost 0 bases; unmatched junction nucleotides: 3. CDR3 length: 15 residues. Germline CDR1 reads SNHLY; CDR2 reads FYNNEI. For the CDR3, the DNA is TGTGCCAGCAGTCGGGACAGGCATAGCAATCAGCCCCAGCATTTT. Protein sequence: CASSRDRHSNQPQHF.

Here the CDR3 reads CASSQDRDRVPLYGYTF. The CDR3 nucleotides are TGTGCCAGCAGCCAAGATAGGGACAGGGTACCCCTCTATGGCTACACCTTC. The chain joins TRBV4-2 to TRBJ1-2; 9 nucleotides line up with TRBD1. J gave up 4 bases and V 0 bases, and 9 bases lay outside the gene matches. Germline CDR1 reads LGHNA; CDR2 reads YNFKEQ. The CDR3 runs to 17 residues.

The genes are TRBV19 and TRBJ2-1, with TRBD2 matching over 12 bases. Germline V gene sequence: CDR1 LNHDA, CDR2 SQIVND (reference sequence). After removal of 3 bases from V and 4 bases from J, the junction contained 10 bases not matched to a gene. This CDR3 region has 18 residues. The CDR3 region has the DNA TGTGCCAGTAGTATCTCCCCCCCCGGGACTAGCGGGTACAATGAGCAGTTCTTC. Protein: CASSISPPGTSGYNEQFF.

CDR3 sequence reads: CASSLAPGSSTDTQYF. Written as DNA, the CDR3 is TGCGCCAGCAGCTTGGCCCCCGGGTCTAGCACAGATACGCAGTATTTT. The rearrangement links TRBV5-1 to TRBJ2-3; D is ambiguous. CDR3 length: 16 amino acids. V was clipped by 0 bases and J by 0 bases, with 11 bases between them. Germline V gene sequence: CDR1 SGHRS, CDR2 YFSETQ.

The chain links TRBV6-5 to TRBJ1-6; D possibly corresponds to TRBD1 (5 bases). Germline assignment: CDR1 MNHEY and CDR2 SVGAGI. This CDR3 is 16 amino acids long. The ends were cut back, 1 base at V and 8 bases at J, with 15 bases in the middle. The CDR3 sequence: CASSYLSAGGDSPLHF. The CDR3 DNA sequence: TGTGCCAGCAGTTACTTATCAGCGGGGGGGGATTCACCCCTCCACTTT.

This clone showed up just once. This chain uses TRBV2 with TRBJ1-1, with D unclear. The CDR3 covers 14 residues. CDR1 and CDR2 (germline): SNHLY, FYNNEI. V dropped 3 bases and J dropped 1 base, with 9 bases sitting between them. CDR3 sequence reads: CASSEGKRNTEAFF. CDR3 in DNA: TGTGCCAGCAGTGAGGGGAAGAGGAACACTGAAGCTTTCTTT.

The CDR3: CASSVESAGVFEQFF. In DNA form, the CDR3 reads TGTGCCAGCAGCGTAGAATCCGCGGGAGTCTTTGAGCAGTTCTTC. V and J are TRBV9 and TRBJ2-1, with 7 bases matching TRBD2. Germline values: CDR1 SGDLS, CDR2 YYNGEE. J lost 9 bases, V lost 0 bases, and 9 bases had no gene match. The CDR3 has 15 residues.

The chain joins TRBV5-4 to TRBJ2-4; TRBD2 agrees at 7 bases. Germline V gene sequence: CDR1 SGHNT, CDR2 YYREEE (reference sequence). The CDR3 sequence is 16 residues long. Losses at the gene ends were 0 bases for V and 9 bases for J; bases not matched to a gene: 12. The CDR3 nucleotides are TGTGCCAGCAGCTTGGACCCGGGGGGTGGTGGGTCCATTCAGTACTTC. Its protein is CASSLDPGGGGSIQYF.

The J gene is TRBJ2-6, the V gene TRBV4-2; unclear D gene. Germline assignment: CDR1 LGHNA and CDR2 YNFKEQ. The CDR3 loop spans 15 amino acids. Trimming stripped 0 bases from V and 2 bases from J, with 5 bases between. The CDR3 region is CASSQDNAGANVLTF. The CDR3 DNA reads TGTGCCAGCAGCCAAGATAATGCTGGGGCCAACGTCCTGACTTTC.

The V gene is TRBV30, the J gene TRBJ1-1; no definite D call. Looked up from germline, CDR1 is GTSNPN and CDR2 is SVGIG (reference sequence). V lost 3 bases and J lost 4, with 9 bases in between. The CDR3 totals 12 residues. The CDR3 sequence is CAWSRGRTEAFF. In nucleotides, the CDR3 is TGTGCCTGGAGCCGGGGTCGCACTGAAGCTTTCTTT.

This clone was recorded only once. The CDR3 sequence: CASGKSRGVGGYTF. The CDR3 DNA reads as TGTGCCAGCGGCAAAAGCAGGGGAGTAGGTGGCTACACCTTC. This chain connects TRBV6-5 to TRBJ1-2, with a weak D call TRBD1 (6 bases). Germline CDR1 MNHEY, CDR2 SVGAGI. This CDR3 region has 14 residues. V was pared by 8 bases and J by 7 bases, with 20 bases between.

The chain recombines TRBV15 with TRBJ1-5, with 8 bases lining up with TRBD1. V lost 3 bases to trimming and J lost 5 bases; unmatched junction nucleotides: 3. This CDR3 comprises 14 residues. In germline, CDR1 is LNHNV, CDR2 YYDKDF (reference sequence). CDR3 in DNA: TGTGCCACCAGCAGGCTACAGGGGGATCAGCCCCAGCATTTT. Translated, it gives CATSRLQGDQPQHF.

The chain carries TRBV7-2 and TRBJ2-3; TRBD1 matches at 11 bases. The CDR3 is made up of 14 amino acids. Trimming at V came to 3 bases and at J to 6 bases, leaving 2 bases not matched to a gene. Per germline, CDR1 SGHTA and CDR2 FQGNSA. The CDR3: CASSLDRGRDTQYF. The CDR3 DNA reads TGTGCCAGCAGCTTGGACAGGGGGCGGGATACGCAGTATTTT.

A few counts support this clone. The rearrangement uses TRBV7-9 and TRBJ1-1; D might be TRBD1 (5 bases). With 5 bases removed from V and 7 bases from J, the gap between germline ends came to 17 bases. Per the germline V gene, CDR1 is SEHNR and CDR2 is FQNEAQ (reference sequence). The length of the CDR3 is 14 residues. CDR3 in amino acids: CASSPYGGGYEAFF. The CDR3 coding sequence is TGTGCCAGCAGCCCCTATGGCGGGGGATATGAAGCTTTCTTT.

This chain connects TRBV27 to TRBJ2-7; D is unresolved. Per the germline V gene, CDR1 is MNHEY and CDR2 is SMNVEV (reference sequence). The V end was cut by 2 bases, the J end by 2 bases, with 7 bases between. The CDR3 is 13 residues long. CDR3 sequence reads: CASSLADPYEQYF. The CDR3 DNA reads as TGTGCCAGCAGTTTAGCTGACCCCTACGAGCAGTACTTC.

The chain combines TRBV15 with TRBJ1-5; perhaps TRBD1 as D (6 bases). V lost 7 bases, J lost 0 bases, and 19 bases lay in between. Germline V lookup: CDR1 LNHNV, CDR2 YYDKDF (reference sequence). The CDR3 has 17 residues. Here the CDR3 DNA reads TGTGCCACCAACAGCGCGGTCACAGGGTATAGCAATCAGCCCCAGCATTTT. Translated, it gives CATNSAVTGYSNQPQHF.

This chain connects TRBV7-2 to TRBJ1-2; the D gene is possibly TRBD1 (6 bases). Germline V gene sequence: CDR1 SGHTA, CDR2 FQGNSA. The V gene lost 0 bases and the J gene lost 14 bases, with 16 bases spanning the gap. There are 13 residues in the CDR3. CDR3 bases: TGTGCCAGCAGCTTAGCTTCGGGGGGTCAGGGGACCTTC. Residues: CASSLASGGQGTF.

J is TRBJ1-1 and V is TRBV7-9; D gene ambiguous. Germline values: CDR1 SEHNR, CDR2 FQNEAQ (reference sequence). With 3 bases removed from V and 6 bases from J, the gap between germline ends came to 14 bases. The CDR3 runs 14 residues. As DNA, the CDR3 is TGTGCCAGCAGCTTGCCGTCGGCTCCGGCTGAAGCTTTCTTT. Translating it yields CASSLPSAPAEAFF.

CDR3 protein: CASSPLSRSDTEAFF. The CDR3, as DNA: TGTGCCAGCTCACCACTATCCAGGTCGGACACTGAAGCTTTCTTT. This chain joins TRBV18 and TRBJ1-1; D not certain. V was pared by 1 base and J by 3 bases, with 12 bases between. The germline V gene has CDR1 KGHSH and CDR2 LQKENI. The CDR3 is 15 residues long.